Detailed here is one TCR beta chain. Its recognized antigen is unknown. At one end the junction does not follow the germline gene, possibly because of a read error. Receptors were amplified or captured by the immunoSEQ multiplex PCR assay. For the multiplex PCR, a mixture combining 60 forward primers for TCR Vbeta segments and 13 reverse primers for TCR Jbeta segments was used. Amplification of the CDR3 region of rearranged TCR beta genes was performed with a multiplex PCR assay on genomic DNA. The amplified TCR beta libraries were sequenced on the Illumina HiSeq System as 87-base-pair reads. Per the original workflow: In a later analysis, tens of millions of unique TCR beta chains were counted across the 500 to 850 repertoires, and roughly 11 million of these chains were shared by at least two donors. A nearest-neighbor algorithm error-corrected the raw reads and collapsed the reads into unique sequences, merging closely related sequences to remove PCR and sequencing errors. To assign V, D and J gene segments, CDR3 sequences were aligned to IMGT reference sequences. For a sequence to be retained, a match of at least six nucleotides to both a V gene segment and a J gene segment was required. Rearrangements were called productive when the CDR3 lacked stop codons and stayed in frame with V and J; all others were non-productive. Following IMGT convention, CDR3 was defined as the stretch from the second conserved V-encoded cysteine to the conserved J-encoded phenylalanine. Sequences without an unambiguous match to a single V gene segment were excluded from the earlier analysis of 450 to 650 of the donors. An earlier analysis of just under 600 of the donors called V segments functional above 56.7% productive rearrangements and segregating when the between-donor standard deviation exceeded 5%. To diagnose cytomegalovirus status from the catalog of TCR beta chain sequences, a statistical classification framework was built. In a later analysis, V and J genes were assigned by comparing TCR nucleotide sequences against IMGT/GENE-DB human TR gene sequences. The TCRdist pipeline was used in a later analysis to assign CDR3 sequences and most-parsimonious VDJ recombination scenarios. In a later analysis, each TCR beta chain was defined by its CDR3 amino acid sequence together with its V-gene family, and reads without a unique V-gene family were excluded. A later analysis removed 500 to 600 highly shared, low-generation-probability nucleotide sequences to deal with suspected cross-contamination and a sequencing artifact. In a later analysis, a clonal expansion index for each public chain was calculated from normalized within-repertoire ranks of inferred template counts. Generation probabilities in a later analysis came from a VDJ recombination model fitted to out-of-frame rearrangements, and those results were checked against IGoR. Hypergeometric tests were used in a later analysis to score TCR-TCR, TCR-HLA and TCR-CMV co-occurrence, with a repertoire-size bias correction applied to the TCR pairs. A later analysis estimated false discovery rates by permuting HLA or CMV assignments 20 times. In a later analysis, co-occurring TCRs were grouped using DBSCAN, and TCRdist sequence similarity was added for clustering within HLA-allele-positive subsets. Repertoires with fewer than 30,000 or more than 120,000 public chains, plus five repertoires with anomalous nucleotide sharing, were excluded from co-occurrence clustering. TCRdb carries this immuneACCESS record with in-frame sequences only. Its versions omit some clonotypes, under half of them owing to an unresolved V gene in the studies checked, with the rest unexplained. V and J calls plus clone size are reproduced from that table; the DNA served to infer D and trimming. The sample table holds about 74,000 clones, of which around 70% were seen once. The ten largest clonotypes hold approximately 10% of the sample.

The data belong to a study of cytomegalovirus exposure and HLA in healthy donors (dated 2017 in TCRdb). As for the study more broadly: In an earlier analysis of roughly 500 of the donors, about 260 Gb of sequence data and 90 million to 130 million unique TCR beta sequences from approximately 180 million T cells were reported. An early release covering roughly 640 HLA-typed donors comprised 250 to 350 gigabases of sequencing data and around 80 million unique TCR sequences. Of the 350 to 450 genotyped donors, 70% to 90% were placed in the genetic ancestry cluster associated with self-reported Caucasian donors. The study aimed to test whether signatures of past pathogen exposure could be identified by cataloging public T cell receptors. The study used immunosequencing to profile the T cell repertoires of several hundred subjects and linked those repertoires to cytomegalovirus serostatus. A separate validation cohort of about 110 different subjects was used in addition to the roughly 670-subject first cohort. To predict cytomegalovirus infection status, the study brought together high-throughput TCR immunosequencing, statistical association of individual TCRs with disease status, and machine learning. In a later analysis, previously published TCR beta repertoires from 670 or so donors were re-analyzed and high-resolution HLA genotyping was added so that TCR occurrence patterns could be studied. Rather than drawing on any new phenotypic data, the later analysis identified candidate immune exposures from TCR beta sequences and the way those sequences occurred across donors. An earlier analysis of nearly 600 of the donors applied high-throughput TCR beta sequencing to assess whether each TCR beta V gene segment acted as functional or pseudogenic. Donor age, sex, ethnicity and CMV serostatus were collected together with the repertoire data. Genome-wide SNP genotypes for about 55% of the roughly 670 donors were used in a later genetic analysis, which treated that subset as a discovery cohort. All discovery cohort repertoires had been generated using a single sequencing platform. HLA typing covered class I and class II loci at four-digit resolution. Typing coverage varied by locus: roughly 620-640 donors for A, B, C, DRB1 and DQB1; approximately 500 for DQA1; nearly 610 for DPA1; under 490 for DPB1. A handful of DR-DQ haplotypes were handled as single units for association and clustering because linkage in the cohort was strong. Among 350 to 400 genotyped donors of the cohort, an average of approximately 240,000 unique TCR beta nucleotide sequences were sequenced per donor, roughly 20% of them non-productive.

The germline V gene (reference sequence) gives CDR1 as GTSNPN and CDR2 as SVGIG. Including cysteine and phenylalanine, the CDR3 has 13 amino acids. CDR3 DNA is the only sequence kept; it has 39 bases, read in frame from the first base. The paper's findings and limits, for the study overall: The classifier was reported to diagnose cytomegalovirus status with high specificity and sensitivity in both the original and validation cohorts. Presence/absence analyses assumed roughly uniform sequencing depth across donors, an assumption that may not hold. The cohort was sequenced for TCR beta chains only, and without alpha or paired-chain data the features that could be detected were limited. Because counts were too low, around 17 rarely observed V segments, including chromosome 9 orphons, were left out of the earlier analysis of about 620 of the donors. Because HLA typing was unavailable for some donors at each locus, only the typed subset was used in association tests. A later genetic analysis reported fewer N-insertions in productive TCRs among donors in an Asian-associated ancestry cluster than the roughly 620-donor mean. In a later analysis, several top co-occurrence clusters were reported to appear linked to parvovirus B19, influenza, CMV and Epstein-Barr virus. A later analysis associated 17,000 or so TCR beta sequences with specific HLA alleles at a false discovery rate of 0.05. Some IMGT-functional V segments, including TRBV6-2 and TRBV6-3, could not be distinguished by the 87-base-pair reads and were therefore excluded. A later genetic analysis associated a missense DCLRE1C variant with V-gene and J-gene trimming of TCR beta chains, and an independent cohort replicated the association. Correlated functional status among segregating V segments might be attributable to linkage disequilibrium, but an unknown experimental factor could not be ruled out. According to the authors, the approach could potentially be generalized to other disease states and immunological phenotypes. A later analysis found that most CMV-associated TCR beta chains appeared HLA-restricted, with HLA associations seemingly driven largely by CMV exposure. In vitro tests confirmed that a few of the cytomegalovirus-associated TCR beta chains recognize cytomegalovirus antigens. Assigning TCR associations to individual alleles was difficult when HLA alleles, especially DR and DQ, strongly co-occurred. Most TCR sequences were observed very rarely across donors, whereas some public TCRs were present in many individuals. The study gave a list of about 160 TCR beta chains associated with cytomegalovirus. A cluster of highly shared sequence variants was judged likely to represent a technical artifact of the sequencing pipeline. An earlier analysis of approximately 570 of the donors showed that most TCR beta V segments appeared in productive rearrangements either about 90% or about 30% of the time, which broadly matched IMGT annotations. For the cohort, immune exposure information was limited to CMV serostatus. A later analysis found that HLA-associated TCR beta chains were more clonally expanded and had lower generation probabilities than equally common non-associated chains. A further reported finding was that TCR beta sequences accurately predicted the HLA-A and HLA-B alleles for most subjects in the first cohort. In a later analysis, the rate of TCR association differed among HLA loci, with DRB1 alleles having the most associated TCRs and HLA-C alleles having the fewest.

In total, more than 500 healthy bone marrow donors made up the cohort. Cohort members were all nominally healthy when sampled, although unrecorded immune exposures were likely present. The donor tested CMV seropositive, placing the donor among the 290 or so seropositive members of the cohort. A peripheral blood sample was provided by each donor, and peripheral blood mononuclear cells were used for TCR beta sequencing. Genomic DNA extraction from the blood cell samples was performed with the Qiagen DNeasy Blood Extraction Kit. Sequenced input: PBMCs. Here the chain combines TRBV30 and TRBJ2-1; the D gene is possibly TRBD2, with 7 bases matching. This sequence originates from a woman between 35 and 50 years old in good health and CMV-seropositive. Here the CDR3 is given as CAGRGAPVDEQFF. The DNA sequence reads TGTGCCGGGAGGGGGGCCCCGGTGGATGAGCAGTTCTTC.